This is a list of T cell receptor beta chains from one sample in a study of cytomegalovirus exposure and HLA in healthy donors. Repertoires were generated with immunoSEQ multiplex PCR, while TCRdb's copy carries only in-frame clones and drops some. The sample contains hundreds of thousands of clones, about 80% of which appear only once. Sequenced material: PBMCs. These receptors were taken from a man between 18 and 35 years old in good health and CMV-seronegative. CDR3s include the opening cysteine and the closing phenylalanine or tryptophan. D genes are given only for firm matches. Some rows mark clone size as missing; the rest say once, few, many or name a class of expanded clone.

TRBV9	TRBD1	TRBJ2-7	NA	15	TGTGCCAGCAGCGGGGACGGACAGGGGAGCAACGAGCAGTACTTC	CASSGDGQGSNEQYF
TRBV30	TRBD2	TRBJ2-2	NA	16	TGTGCCTGGAGTAGAGTGTCTAGCGGGAACACCGGGGAGCTGTTTTTT	CAWSRVSSGNTGELFF
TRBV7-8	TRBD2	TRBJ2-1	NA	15	TGTGCCAGCAGCTTCCCGACTAGCGTCGACAATGAGCAGTTCTTC	CASSFPTSVDNEQFF
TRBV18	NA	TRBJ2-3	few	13	TGTGCCAGCTCACCTCTCCGGGGGGATACGCAGTATTTT	CASSPLRGDTQYF
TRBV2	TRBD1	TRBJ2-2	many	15	TGTGCCAGCCGAGGGACAGGGAGGAACACCGGGGAGCTGTTTTTT	CASRGTGRNTGELFF
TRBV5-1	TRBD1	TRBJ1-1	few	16	TGCGCCAGCAGCACTGGACAGGGGGCTCGGTACACTGAAGCTTTCTTT	CASSTGQGARYTEAFF
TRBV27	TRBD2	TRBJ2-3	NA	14	TGTGCCAGCAGTTTATCGCTAGCGGGAGATACGCAGTATTTT	CASSLSLAGDTQYF
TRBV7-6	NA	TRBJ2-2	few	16	TGTGCCAGCAGCTTAGCAGGGGGCGGGATGACCGGGGAGCTGTTTTTT	CASSLAGGGMTGELFF
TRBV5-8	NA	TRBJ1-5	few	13	TGTGCCAGCAGCTTCACTACAAGTCAGCCCCAGCATTTT	CASSFTTSQPQHF
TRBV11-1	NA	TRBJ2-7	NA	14	TGTGCCAGCAGTAATTATACAGGAATATCCGAGCAGTACTTC	CASSNYTGISEQYF
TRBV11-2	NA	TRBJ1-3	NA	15	TGTGCCAGCAGCTCCGGGCGGGCCCTCGGAAACACCATATATTTT	CASSSGRALGNTIYF
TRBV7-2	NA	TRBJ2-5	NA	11	TGTGCCAGCAGCACCCGGGAGACCCAGTACTTC	CASSTRETQYF
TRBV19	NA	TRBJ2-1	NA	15	TGTGCCATCGGCGATACAGGGACCTCCTACAATGAGCAGTTCTTC	CAIGDTGTSYNEQFF
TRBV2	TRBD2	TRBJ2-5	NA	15	TGTGCCAGCAGTGAGACTAGCGGTTACCAAGAGACCCAGTACTTC	CASSETSGYQETQYF
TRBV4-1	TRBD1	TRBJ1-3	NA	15	TGCGCCAGCAGCCAACCCAGACAGGGCGGAAACACCATATATTTT	CASSQPRQGGNTIYF
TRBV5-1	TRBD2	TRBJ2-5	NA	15	TGCGCCAGCAGCTTTTCAGCGGGGGTCCAAGAGACCCAGTACTTC	CASSFSAGVQETQYF
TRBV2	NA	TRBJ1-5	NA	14	TGTGCCAGCAGTGAAGGGGCCGTGAATCAGCCCCAGCATTTT	CASSEGAVNQPQHF
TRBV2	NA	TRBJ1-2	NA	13	TGTGCCAGCAGTGAAGCCAGGGTGGAGGGCTACACCTTC	CASSEARVEGYTF
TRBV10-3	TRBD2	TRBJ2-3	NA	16	TGTGCCATCAGTGACCCGCGGGGACTAGCTCAAGATACGCAGTATTTT	CAISDPRGLAQDTQYF
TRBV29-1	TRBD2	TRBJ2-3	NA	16	TGCAGCGTTGGGTTGCCGGGAGGGGGGAGCACAGATACGCAGTATTTT	CSVGLPGGGSTDTQYF
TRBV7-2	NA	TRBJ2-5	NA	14	TGTGCCAGCAGCTTCCCAGACCGCGGAGAGACCCAGTACTTC	CASSFPDRGETQYF
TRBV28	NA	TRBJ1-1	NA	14	TGTGCCAGCAGTCCTAGCATGGGTAGCACTGAAGCTTTCTTT	CASSPSMGSTEAFF
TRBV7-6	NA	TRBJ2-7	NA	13	TGTGCCAGCAGCTTAGCACAGGGCTACGAGCAGTACTTC	CASSLAQGYEQYF
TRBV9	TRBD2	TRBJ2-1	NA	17	TGTGCCAGCAGCGTAGATAATAGCGGGAGGGTTATCAATGAGCAGTTCTTC	CASSVDNSGRVINEQFF
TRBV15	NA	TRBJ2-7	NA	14	TGTGCCACCAGCTCTTACTTGAGCTCCTACGAGCAGTACTTC	CATSSYLSSYEQYF
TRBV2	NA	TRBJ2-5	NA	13	TGTGCCAGCAGTTTCAGGCGGGGAGAGACCCAGTACTTC	CASSFRRGETQYF
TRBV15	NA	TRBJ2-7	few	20	TGTGCCACCAGCAGAGATTTTAAGGGCTGGGGCAGGGGTAGCTCCTACGAGCAGTACTTC	CATSRDFKGWGRGSSYEQYF
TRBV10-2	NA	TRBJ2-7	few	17	TGCGCCAGCAGTGAGTCGGGAGTAGGGGGTTACCGCTACGAGCAGTACTTC	CASSESGVGGYRYEQYF
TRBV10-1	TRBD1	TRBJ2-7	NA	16	TGCGCCAGCAGTGAGTCGGAAGGACAGGGAAGCTACGAGCAGTACTTC	CASSESEGQGSYEQYF
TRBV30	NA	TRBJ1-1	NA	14	TGTGCCTGGGATGGTGGGCAGGGTGGTACTGAAGCTTTCTTT	CAWDGGQGGTEAFF
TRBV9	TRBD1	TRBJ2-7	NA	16	TGTGCCAGCAGCTCCCCCGGACAGGGGCCTACCTACGAGCAGTACTTC	CASSSPGQGPTYEQYF
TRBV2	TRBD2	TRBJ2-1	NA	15	TGTGCCAGCAGACCAACTAGCGGAGCTTACAATGAGCAGTTCTTC	CASRPTSGAYNEQFF
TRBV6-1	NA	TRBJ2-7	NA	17	TGTGCCAGCAGTGAAAGGACAGTGGGTGTAAAACGGGGCGAGCAGTACTTC	CASSERTVGVKRGEQYF
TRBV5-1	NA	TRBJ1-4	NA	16	TGCGCCAGCAGCCTACTAACGGGGATCGGGGATGAAAAACTGTTTTTT	CASSLLTGIGDEKLFF
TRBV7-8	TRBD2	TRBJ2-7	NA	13	TGTGCCAGCGGGACTAGCGGGAATTACGAGCTGTACTTC	CASGTSGNYELYF
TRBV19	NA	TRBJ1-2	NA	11	TGTGCCAGTAACCAGGACTATGGCTACACCTTC	CASNQDYGYTF
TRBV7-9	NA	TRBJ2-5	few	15	TGTGCCAGCAGCTTAGGGACAACATTTCAAGAGACCCAGTACTTC	CASSLGTTFQETQYF
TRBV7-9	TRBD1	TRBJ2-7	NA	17	TGTGCCAGCAGCCAGTACCCATTTGACAGGGGGCTCTCCGAGCAGTACTTC	CASSQYPFDRGLSEQYF
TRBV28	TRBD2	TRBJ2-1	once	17	TGTGCCAGCAGACCCCCCGGGACTAGCGGGTTCAACAATGAGCAGTTCTTC	CASRPPGTSGFNNEQFF
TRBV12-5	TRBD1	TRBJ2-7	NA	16	TGTGCTAGTGGTTTGGTGGGCAGGGGGAATACCTACGAGCAGTACTTC	CASGLVGRGNTYEQYF
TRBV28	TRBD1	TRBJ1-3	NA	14	TGTGCCAGCAGACCGACAGGGACTGGAAACACCATATATTTT	CASRPTGTGNTIYF
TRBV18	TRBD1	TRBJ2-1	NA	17	TGTGCCAGCTCACCCCCCACCGGGACAGGGAATTACAATGAGCAGTTCTTC	CASSPPTGTGNYNEQFF
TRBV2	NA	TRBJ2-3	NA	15	TGTGCCAGCGCTTCAGGGCCTTCTAGCACAGATACGCAGTATTTT	CASASGPSSTDTQYF